The clone carrying this T cell receptor (beta chain) was seen once. The source of the sample is a study of blood T cell repertoires in COVID-19. Here immunoSEQ multiplex PCR was the method, and the copy in TCRdb shows in-frame clones only, minus some. In the table there are under 300,000 clones, 89% of which are singletons. Germline V CDR1 and CDR2: SQVTM, ANQGSEA. This CDR3 contains 11 residues. The V segment lost 5 bases and the J segment 12 bases; nucleotides outside the gene matches: 7. The chain recombines TRBV29-1 with TRBJ2-1; 7 nucleotides agree with TRBD1. The specimen was peripheral blood. The source of this sequence is a woman in her forties who had recovered from COVID-19. The CDR3 reads CSVRTGDRQFF. CDR3 DNA sequence: TGCAGCGTTAGAACAGGGGATAGGCAGTTCTTC.